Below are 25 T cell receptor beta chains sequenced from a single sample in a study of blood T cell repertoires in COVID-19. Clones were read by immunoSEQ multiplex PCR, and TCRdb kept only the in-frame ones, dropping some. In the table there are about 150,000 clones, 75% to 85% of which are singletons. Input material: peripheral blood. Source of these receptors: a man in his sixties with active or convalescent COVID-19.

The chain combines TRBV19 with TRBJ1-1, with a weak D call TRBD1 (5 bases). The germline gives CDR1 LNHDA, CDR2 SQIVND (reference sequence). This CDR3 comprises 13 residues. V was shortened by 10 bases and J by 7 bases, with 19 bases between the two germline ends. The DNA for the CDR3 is TGTGCCACCCATCTCAGGGAATCCGGTGAAGCTTTCTTT. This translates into CATHLRESGEAFF.

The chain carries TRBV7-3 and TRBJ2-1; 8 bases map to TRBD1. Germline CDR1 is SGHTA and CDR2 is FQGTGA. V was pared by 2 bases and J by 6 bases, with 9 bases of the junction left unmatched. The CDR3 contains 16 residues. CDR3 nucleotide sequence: TGTGCCAGCAGCTTACTGACGTCAGGGGGCCTCAATGAGCAGTTCTTC. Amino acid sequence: CASSLLTSGGLNEQFF.

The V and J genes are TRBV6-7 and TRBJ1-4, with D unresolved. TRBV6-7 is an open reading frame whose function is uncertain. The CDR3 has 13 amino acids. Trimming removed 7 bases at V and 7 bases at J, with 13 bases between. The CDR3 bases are TGTGCCAGCATAGCAAAAAAGGTTGAAAAACTGTTTTTT. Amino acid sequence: CASIAKKVEKLFF.

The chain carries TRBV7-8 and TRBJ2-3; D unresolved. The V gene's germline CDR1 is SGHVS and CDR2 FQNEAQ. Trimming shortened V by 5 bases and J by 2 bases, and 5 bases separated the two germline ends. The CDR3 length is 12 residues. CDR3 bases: TGTGCCAGCAGCCCCTACACAGATACGCAGTATTTT. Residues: CASSPYTDTQYF.

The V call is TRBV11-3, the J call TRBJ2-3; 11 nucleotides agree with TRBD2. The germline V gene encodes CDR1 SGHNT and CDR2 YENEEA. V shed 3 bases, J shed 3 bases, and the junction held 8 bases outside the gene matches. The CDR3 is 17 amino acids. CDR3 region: CASSFSLAGVGTDTQYF. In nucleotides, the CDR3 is TGTGCCAGCAGCTTCTCACTAGCGGGAGTTGGGACAGATACGCAGTATTTT.

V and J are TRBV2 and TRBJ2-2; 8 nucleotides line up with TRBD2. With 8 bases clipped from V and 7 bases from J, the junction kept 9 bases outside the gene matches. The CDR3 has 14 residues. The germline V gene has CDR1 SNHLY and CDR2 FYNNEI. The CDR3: CASRPGGPGGELFF. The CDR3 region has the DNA TGTGCCAGCCGGCCGGGAGGGCCTGGCGGGGAGCTGTTTTTT. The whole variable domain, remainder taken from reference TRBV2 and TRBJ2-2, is EPEVTQTPSHQVTQMGQEVILRCVPISNHLYFYWYRQILGQKVEFLVSFYNNEISEKSEIFDDQFSVERPDGSNFTLKIRSTKLEDSAMYFCASRPGGPGGELFFGEGSRLTVL.

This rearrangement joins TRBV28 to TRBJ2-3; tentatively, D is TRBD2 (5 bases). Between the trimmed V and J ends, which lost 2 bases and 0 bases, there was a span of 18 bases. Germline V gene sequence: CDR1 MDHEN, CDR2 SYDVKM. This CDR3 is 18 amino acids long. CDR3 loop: CASSLPLREGSSTDTQYF. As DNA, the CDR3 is TGTGCCAGCAGTTTACCCCTCCGAGAGGGTTCAAGCACAGATACGCAGTATTTT. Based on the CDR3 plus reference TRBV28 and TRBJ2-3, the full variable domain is DVKVTQSSRYLVKRTGEKVFLECVQDMDHENMFWYRQDPGLGLRLIYFSYDVKMKEKGDIPEGYSVSREKKERFSLILESASTNQTSMYLCASSLPLREGSSTDTQYFGPGTRLTVL.

The CDR3 bases are TGTGCCAGTAGCGGTGGGACTAGCGGGAGATGGTACGAGCAGTACTTC. Encoded protein: CASSGGTSGRWYEQYF. V is TRBV19 and J is TRBJ2-7; 14 nucleotides line up with TRBD2. In germline, CDR1 is LNHDA, CDR2 SQIVND (reference sequence). This CDR3 spans 16 amino acids. The junction had 8 bases not matched to a gene; V was cut back by 6 bases and J by 4 bases.

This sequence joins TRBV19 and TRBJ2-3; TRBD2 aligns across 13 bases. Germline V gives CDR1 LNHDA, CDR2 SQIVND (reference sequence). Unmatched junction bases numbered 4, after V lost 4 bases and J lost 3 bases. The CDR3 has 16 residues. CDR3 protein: CASSRGLAGTTDTQYF. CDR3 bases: TGTGCCAGTAGTAGGGGACTAGCGGGGACAACAGATACGCAGTATTTT.

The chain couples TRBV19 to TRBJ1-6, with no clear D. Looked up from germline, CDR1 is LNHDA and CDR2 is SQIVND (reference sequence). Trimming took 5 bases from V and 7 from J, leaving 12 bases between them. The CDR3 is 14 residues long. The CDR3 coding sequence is TGTGCCAGTAGTCCAAGGAGGCTCAATTCACCCCTCCACTTT. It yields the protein CASSPRRLNSPLHF.

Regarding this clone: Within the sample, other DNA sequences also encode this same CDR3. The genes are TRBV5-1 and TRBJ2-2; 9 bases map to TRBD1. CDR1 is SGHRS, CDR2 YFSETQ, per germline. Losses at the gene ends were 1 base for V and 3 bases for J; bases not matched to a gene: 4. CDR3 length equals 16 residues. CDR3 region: CASSLRGQGDTGELFF. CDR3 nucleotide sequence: TGCGCCAGCAGCTTGAGGGGACAGGGCGACACCGGGGAGCTGTTTTTT.

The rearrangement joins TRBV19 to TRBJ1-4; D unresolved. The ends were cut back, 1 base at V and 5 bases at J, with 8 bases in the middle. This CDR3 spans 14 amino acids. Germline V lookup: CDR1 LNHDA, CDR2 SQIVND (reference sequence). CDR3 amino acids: CASSIGGANEKLFF. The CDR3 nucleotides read TGTGCCAGTAGTATAGGAGGTGCCAATGAAAAACTGTTTTTT.

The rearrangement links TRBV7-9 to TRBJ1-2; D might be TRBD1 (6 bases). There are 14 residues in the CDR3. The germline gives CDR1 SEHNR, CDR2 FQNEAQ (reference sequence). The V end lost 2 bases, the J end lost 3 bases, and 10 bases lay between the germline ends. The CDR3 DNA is TGTGCCAGCAGCTTAACAGGGTTCCACTATGGCTACACCTTC. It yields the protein CASSLTGFHYGYTF.

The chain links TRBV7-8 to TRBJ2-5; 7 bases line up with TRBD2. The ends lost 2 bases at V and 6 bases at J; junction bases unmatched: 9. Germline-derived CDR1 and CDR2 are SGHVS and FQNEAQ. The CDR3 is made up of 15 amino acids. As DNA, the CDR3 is TGTGCCAGCAGCTTATGGCGGGAGTTACGAAAGACCCAGTACTTC. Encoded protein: CASSLWRELRKTQYF.

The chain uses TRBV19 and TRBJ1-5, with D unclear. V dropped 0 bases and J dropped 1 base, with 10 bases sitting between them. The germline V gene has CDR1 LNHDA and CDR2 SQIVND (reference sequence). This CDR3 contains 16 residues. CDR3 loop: CASSIDLANSNQPQHF. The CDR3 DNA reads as TGTGCCAGTAGTATAGATCTAGCCAACAGCAATCAGCCCCAGCATTTT. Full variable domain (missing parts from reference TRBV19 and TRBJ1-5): DGGITQSPKYLFRKEGQNVTLSCEQNLNHDAMYWYRQDPGQGLRLIYYSQIVNDFQKGDIAEGYSVSREKKESFPLTVTSAQKNPTAFYLCASSIDLANSNQPQHFGDGTRLSIL.

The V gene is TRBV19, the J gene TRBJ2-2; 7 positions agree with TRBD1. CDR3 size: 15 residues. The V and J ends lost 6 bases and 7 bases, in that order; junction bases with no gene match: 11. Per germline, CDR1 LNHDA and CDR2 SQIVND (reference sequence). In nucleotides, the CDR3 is TGTGCCAGTAGCCTCCCTCGGGACAGTAGCGGGGAGCTGTTTTTT. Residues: CASSLPRDSSGELFF.

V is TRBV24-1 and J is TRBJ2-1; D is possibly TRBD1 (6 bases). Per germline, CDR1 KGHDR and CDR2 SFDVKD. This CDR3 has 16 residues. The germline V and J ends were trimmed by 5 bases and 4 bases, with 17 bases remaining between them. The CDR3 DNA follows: TGTGCCACCAGTGCCGACGGATTTGGACAGTACAATGAGCAGTTCTTC. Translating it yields CATSADGFGQYNEQFF.

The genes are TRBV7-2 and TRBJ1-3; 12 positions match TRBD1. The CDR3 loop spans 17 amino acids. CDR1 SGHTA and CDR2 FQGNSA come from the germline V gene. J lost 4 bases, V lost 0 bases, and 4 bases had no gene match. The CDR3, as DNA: TGTGCCAGCAGCTTAGCACCGGGACAGGGGGCCGGAAACACCATATATTTT. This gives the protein CASSLAPGQGAGNTIYF.

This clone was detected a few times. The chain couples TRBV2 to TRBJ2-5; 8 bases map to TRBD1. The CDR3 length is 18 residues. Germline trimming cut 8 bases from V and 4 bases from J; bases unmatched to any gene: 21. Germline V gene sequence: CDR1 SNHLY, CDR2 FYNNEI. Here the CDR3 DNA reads TGTGCCAGCGGAGTCAGCCGGGACAGGACTACATTCGGAGAGACCCAGTACTTC. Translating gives CASGVSRDRTTFGETQYF.

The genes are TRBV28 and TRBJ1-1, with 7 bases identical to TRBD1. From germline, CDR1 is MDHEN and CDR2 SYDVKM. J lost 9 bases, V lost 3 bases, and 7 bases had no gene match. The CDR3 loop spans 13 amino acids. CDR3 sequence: CASSFRGSGQAFF. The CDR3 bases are TGTGCCAGCAGTTTCAGGGGGAGCGGACAAGCTTTCTTT.

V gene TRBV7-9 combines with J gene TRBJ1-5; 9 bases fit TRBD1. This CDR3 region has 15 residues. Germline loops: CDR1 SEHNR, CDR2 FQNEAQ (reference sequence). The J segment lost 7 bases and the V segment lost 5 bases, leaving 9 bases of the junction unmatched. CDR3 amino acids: CASSPGTGIDQPQHF. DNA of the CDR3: TGTGCCAGCAGCCCCGGGACAGGGATTGACCAGCCCCAGCATTTT.

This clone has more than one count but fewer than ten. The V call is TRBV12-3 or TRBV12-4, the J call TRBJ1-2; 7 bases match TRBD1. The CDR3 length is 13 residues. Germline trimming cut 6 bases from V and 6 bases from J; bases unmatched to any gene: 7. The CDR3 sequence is CASSLTGIDGYTF. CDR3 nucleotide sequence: TGTGCCAGCAGCCTGACAGGGATCGATGGCTACACCTTC.

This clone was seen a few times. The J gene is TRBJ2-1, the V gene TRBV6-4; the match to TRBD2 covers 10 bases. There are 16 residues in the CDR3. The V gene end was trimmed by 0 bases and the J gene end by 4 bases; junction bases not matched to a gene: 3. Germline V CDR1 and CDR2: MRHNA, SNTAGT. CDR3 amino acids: CASSDSGSGGYNEQFF. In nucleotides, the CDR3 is TGTGCCAGCAGTGACTCGGGTAGCGGGGGGTACAATGAGCAGTTCTTC.

The CDR3, as DNA: TGTGCCATCAGTCAGAGGTACCAAGACAGTAATGAAAAACTGTTTTTT. Its protein is CAISQRYQDSNEKLFF. The J gene is TRBJ1-4, the V gene TRBV10-3; D possibly corresponds to TRBD1 (5 bases). V gave up 5 bases and J gave up 4 bases, with 17 bases separating them. The germline V gene has CDR1 ENHRY and CDR2 SYGVKD. The CDR3 has 16 amino acids.

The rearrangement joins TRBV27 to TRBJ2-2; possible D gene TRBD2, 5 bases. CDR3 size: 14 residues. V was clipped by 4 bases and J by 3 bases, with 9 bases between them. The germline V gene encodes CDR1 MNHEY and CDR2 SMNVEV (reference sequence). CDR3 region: CASSWERYTGELFF. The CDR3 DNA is TGTGCCAGCAGTTGGGAGCGCTACACCGGGGAGCTGTTTTTT.